This paragraph reports one TCR beta chain. The CDR3 consists of 13 residues. Per the germline V gene, CDR1 is SQVTM and CDR2 is ANQGSEA. Trimming pared 4 bases from V and 5 bases from J, leaving 14 bases between. Some clones are missing from TCRdb's copy, which holds only in-frame ones; the method was immunoSEQ multiplex PCR. Seen here are approximately 110,000 clones, approximately 91% observed once, and the top ten hold approximately 17%. The data are from a study of T cell responses to AZD1222 COVID-19 vaccine. On the study more broadly: Second-dose groups at about 4 or about 12 weeks were pooled.

This receptor was identified in an adult in good health. The sample here was peripheral blood, taken on day 0 of AZD1222 vaccination. The chain combines TRBV29-1 with TRBJ2-5; D is possibly TRBD2 (6 bases). CDR3 amino acids: CSVGVGSGETQYF. CDR3 bases: TGCAGCGTTGGAGTCGGGAGCGGGGAGACCCAGTACTTC.